The T cell receptor (beta chain) under discussion was sequenced for a study of immune evolution from preneoplasia to lung adenocarcinoma. CDR3 length: 13 residues. V gave up 5 bases and J gave up 8 bases, with 10 bases separating them. Germline V CDR1 and CDR2: SGHVS, FQNEAQ. TCRdb keeps only in-frame clones here, not all; method: immunoSEQ multiplex PCR. The sample contains 8,000 to 10,000 clones, around 83% of which appear only once. The chain employs TRBV7-8 and TRBJ1-6; D is unclear. The source is a person aged 70 to 85 with lung adenocarcinoma. Some clones in this sample may be carry-over from other donors' samples. Sequencing was done on a sample of FFPE minimally invasive lung adenocarcinoma tissue. CDR3 sequence: CASSPSMYSPLHF. As DNA, the CDR3 is TGTGCCAGCAGCCCGAGCATGTATTCACCCCTCCACTTT. The variable domain in full, with the rest retrieved from reference TRBV7-8 and TRBJ1-6, is GAGVSQSPRYKVAKRGQDVALRCDPISGHVSLFWYQQALGQGPEFLTYFQNEAQLDKSGLPSDRFFAERPEGSVSTLKIQRTQQEDSAVYLCASSPSMYSPLHFGNGTRLTVT.